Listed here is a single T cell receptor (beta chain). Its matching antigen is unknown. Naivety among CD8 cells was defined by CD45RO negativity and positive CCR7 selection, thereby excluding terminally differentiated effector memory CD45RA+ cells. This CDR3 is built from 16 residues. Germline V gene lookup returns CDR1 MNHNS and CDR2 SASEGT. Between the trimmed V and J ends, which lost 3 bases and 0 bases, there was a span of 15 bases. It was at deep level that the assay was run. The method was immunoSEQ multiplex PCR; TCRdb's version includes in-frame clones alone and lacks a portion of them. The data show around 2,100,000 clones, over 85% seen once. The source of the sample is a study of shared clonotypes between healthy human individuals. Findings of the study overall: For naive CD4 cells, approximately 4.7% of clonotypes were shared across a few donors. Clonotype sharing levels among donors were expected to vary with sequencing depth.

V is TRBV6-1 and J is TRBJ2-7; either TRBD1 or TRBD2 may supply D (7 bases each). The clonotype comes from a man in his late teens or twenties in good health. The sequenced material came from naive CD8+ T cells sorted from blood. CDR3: CASSEGGGSPSYEQYF. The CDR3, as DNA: TGTGCCAGCAGTGAGGGAGGGGGCTCTCCCTCCTACGAGCAGTACTTC.